These T cell receptor beta chains were read from a single sample in a study of cytomegalovirus exposure and HLA in healthy donors. Assay used: immunoSEQ multiplex PCR; TCRdb lists only in-frame clones, some missing. The sample records tens of thousands of clones, approximately 81% being singletons. Material: PBMCs. The source is a woman aged 40 to 50 in good health and CMV-seronegative. Each CDR3 is given without its conserved first and last residue.

J,V,CDR3
TRBJ2-1,TRBV5-1,ASSLAGGVSNEQF
TRBJ1-2,TRBV9,ASNAVGIGQGGLYYGYT
TRBJ2-7,TRBV18,ASSPTGGAYEQY
TRBJ2-3,TRBV5-5,ASSLLPGGTDTQY
TRBJ1-1,TRBV6-5,ASSYSDSEAF
TRBJ1-3,TRBV27,ASSTTGPGNTIY
TRBJ2-1,TRBV6-1,ASRHDSLSYNEQF
TRBJ1-3,TRBV5-1,ASSLDGAGRSGNTIY
TRBJ2-7,TRBV27,ASRGASEQY
TRBJ1-2,TRBV19,ASSMSRETYGYT
TRBJ1-4,TRBV7-9,ASSPGTGEEKLF
TRBJ2-1,TRBV6-1,ATRPSSSGNNEQF
TRBJ2-7,TRBV13,ASSSSLERGKYEQY
TRBJ2-5,TRBV11-3,ASSFSAGNIETQY
NA,TRBV5-4,ASSLGTEETYEQY
TRBJ1-1,TRBV5-4,ASSLSQGPTEAF
TRBJ1-2,TRBV4-1,ASSTGQGNYGYT
TRBJ1-2,TRBV7-8,ASSLALPFIQGAHGYT
TRBJ2-5,TRBV28,ASGGLAGQETQY
TRBJ1-6,TRBV30,AWNHPQGHDSPLH
TRBJ2-1,TRBV27,ASGPLKVVSYNEQF
TRBJ2-5,TRBV27,ASSFRGETQY
TRBJ2-4,TRBV6-5,ASSSPGGAGKNIQY
TRBJ2-4,TRBV5-4,ASSLSGTGGNIQY
TRBJ1-5,TRBV19,ASSIVGSNQPQH
TRBJ1-5,TRBV6-5,ASADRGISQPQH
TRBJ2-7,TRBV5-6,ASSFSLDGGLYEQY
TRBJ2-5,TRBV5-1,ASRATGQETQY
TRBJ2-3,TRBV5-5,ASNGKSTDTQY
TRBJ2-7,TRBV28,ASTPGGLAFHEQY
TRBJ1-2,TRBV28,ASGRAYT
TRBJ1-5,TRBV5-6,ASTVGGPGQPQH
TRBJ1-6,TRBV5-1,ASSLESDNSPLH
TRBJ1-2,TRBV13,ASSSGLNYGYT
TRBJ1-6,TRBV5-1,ASSLVGGQGHSPLH
TRBJ1-2,TRBV11-2,ASRGGLNYGYT
TRBJ2-6,TRBV5-6,ASRPTNRGKDSGANVLT
TRBJ1-2,TRBV5-6,ASSLGGQVLNGYT
TRBJ2-4,TRBV28,ASSLGLGTSNIQY
TRBJ2-1,TRBV10-2,ASRGQRDHNEQF
TRBJ1-2,TRBV14,ASSQDRFGYGYT
TRBJ1-1,TRBV28,ASSRKDRDTIREAF
TRBJ2-5,TRBV11-2,ASSLASGAQY
TRBJ1-4,TRBV27,ASRKSGERGEKLF
TRBJ2-7,TRBV27,ASSRSRDYEQY
TRBJ1-5,TRBV27,ASSLSGAPAEQPQH
TRBJ2-3,TRBV10-1,ASSENPLGTDTQY
TRBJ1-3,TRBV5-5,ASSSIGILRGNTIY
TRBJ2-1,TRBV25-1,ASSPRDGNEQF
TRBJ2-2,TRBV6-6,ASSWRGGTGELF
TRBJ1-1,TRBV30,ALRATGSSEAF
TRBJ2-5,TRBV27,ASSLKRLATQY
TRBJ2-3,TRBV2,ASSQTPGQGNTQY
TRBJ1-4,TRBV15,ATSRDPTGFNEKLF